The 32 T cell receptor beta chains below were found in one sample sequenced in a study of identical twins. MiXCR, run by TCRdb on the 5' RACE reads, gives a single entry per CDR3 protein. The sample shows fewer than 800,000 distinct CDR3 sequences, less than 9% of them seen only once. The sample was also linked to a second study, of yellow fever vaccine responses in identical twins.

Sequenced material: PBMCs. These receptors originate from a woman between 18 and 29 years old in good health.

This clonotype has just a few counts. The gene calls are TRBV12-3 or TRBV12-4 and TRBJ1-6; TRBD1 matches at 7 bases. Trimming at V came to 3 bases and at J to 8 bases, leaving 4 bases not matched to a gene. The CDR3 sequence is 14 residues long. CDR3 in DNA: TGTGCCAGCAGTTTCATAGGGGGCGATTCACCCCTCCACTTT. Protein product: CASSFIGGDSPLHF.

This clonotype has only a few counts. The gene calls are TRBV20-1 and TRBJ2-1; weak D call: TRBD2 (6 bases). Trimming removed 6 bases at V and 4 bases at J, with 16 bases between. CDR3 length equals 14 residues. Per the germline V gene, CDR1 is DFQATT and CDR2 is SNEGSKA (reference sequence). The CDR3 bases are TGCAGTGCCCTAGACGGGACTGCGTACAATGAGCAGTTCTTC. Translation: CSALDGTAYNEQFF.

In its sample, this clonotype was seen many times. V and J are TRBV5-1 and TRBJ2-5; D gene ambiguous. The CDR3 length is 13 residues. The germline V gene encodes CDR1 SGHRS and CDR2 YFSETQ. Trimming took 0 bases from V and 0 from J, leaving 3 bases between them. In nucleotides, the CDR3 is TGCGCCAGCAGCTTGGGAGACCAAGAGACCCAGTACTTC. Its protein product is CASSLGDQETQYF.

This clonotype came up many times. The V and J genes are TRBV6-1 and TRBJ1-5; 8 nucleotides agree with TRBD1. Germline loops: CDR1 MNHNS, CDR2 SASEGT. The CDR3 runs 16 residues. Trimming at V came to 3 bases and at J to 2 bases, leaving 6 bases not matched to a gene. This CDR3 reads CASSDQGAVGNQPQHF. The CDR3 nucleotides read TGTGCCAGCAGTGATCAGGGGGCAGTTGGCAATCAGCCCCAGCATTTT.

The rearrangement uses TRBV5-1 and TRBJ2-4; tentatively, D is TRBD1 or TRBD2 (5 bases each). Trimming removed 4 bases from V and 8 bases from J, with 16 bases in between. CDR1 and CDR2 from the germline V gene are SGHRS and YFSETQ. The CDR3 extends over 14 amino acids. CDR3 DNA: TGCGCCAGCAGCCTAGCATGGGACCAGGACATTCAGTACTTC. Protein: CASSLAWDQDIQYF.

This clonotype occurred many times. The CDR3 spells CATSRDTDYSSYNEQFF. The CDR3, as DNA: TGTGCCACCAGCAGAGATACGGATTATAGCTCCTACAATGAGCAGTTCTTC. The chain links TRBV15 to TRBJ2-1, with D hard to call. The V end was cut by 0 bases, the J end by 0 bases, with 12 bases between. This CDR3 has 17 amino acids. Germline V CDR1 and CDR2: LNHNV, YYDKDF (reference sequence).

This clonotype was seen a handful of times. The chain couples TRBV20-1 to TRBJ1-1, with D possibly matching TRBD1 (6 bases). Trimming pared 6 bases from V and 1 base from J, leaving 15 bases between. The CDR3 is made up of 14 amino acids. Germline values: CDR1 DFQATT, CDR2 SNEGSKA (reference sequence). The chain's CDR3 is CSALRGGRNTEAFF. In nucleotides, the CDR3 is TGCAGTGCCCTGAGGGGGGGGAGGAACACTGAAGCTTTCTTT.

This clonotype was counted at least ten times. CDR3 loop: CSARRGGSGGSGNTIYF. DNA for the CDR3: TGCAGTGCTAGAAGAGGGGGCTCGGGGGGCTCTGGAAACACCATATATTTT. The V call is TRBV20-1, the J call TRBJ1-3, with 7 bases identical to TRBD1. V lost 2 bases and J lost 0; bases outside the gene matches: 10. Germline V gene lookup returns CDR1 DFQATT and CDR2 SNEGSKA (reference sequence). The CDR3 runs to 17 residues.

A few counts support this clonotype. This CDR3 is CASSSRQQETQYF. CDR3 nucleotides: TGCGCCAGCAGTTCGAGGCAGCAAGAGACCCAGTACTTC. V usage is TRBV5-1 and J usage is TRBJ2-5; D gene uncertain. Trimming shortened V by 5 bases and J by 2 bases, and 10 bases separated the two germline ends. From germline, CDR1 is SGHRS and CDR2 YFSETQ. The CDR3 totals 13 residues.

The genes are TRBV3-1 and TRBJ2-7, with D maybe TRBD1 (7 bases). Per the germline V gene, CDR1 is LGHDT and CDR2 is YNNKEL (reference sequence). The CDR3 has 15 residues. The V end was cut by 4 bases, the J end by 4 bases, with 17 bases between. CDR3 sequence (DNA): TGTGCCAGCAGCCGCTCCGGGCAGGGGGGTTACGAGCAGTACTTC. It encodes CASSRSGQGGYEQYF.

V gene TRBV6-5 combines with J gene TRBJ1-6; D is unclear. The CDR3 contains 15 residues. V lost 2 bases and J 13 bases, leaving 18 bases between the germline ends. CDR1 MNHEY and CDR2 SVGAGI come from the germline V gene. CDR3 protein: CASSYVGPRGFPLHF. The DNA of the CDR3 is TGTGCCAGCAGTTACGTAGGGCCGCGAGGGTTCCCCCTCCACTTT.

The chain uses TRBV6-4 and TRBJ2-3; D gene uncertain. In germline, CDR1 is MRHNA, CDR2 SNTAGT. This CDR3 is 16 amino acids long. V gave up 3 bases and J gave up 0 bases, with 13 bases separating them. The CDR3 is CASSESRRSSTDTQYF. The CDR3 DNA is TGTGCCAGCAGTGAGTCGCGAAGATCTAGCACAGATACGCAGTATTTT.

This clonotype was seen a few times. The CDR3 DNA follows: TGTGCCACCAGTGAGGGCTACAGGGTAGGTGATCAGCCCCAGCATTTT. Amino acids: CATSEGYRVGDQPQHF. This chain uses TRBV24-1 with TRBJ1-5; perhaps TRBD1 as D (6 bases). Trimming removed 4 bases from V and 5 bases from J, with 17 bases in between. CDR1 is KGHDR and CDR2 is SFDVKD in the germline V gene. The CDR3 extends over 16 amino acids.

A few counts support this clonotype. The chain links TRBV7-8 to TRBJ2-7, with TRBD2 matching over 10 bases. The CDR3 is 18 residues long. V was pared by 1 base and J by 6 bases, with 15 bases of the junction left unmatched. The germline CDR1 and CDR2 sequences are SGHVS and FQNEAQ. The CDR3 here is CASSLGASLAGEGREQYV. CDR3 DNA: TGTGCCAGCAGCTTAGGAGCCTCTCTAGCGGGGGAGGGCCGCGAGCAGTACGTC.

This chain connects TRBV15 to TRBJ1-2, with TRBD1 matching over 7 bases. CDR1 and CDR2 (germline): LNHNV, YYDKDF (reference sequence). The CDR3 consists of 12 residues. Germline trimming cut 3 bases from V and 9 bases from J; bases unmatched to any gene: 4. The CDR3 sequence is CATSRDRSSYTF. The CDR3 DNA reads TGTGCCACCAGCAGGGACAGGTCAAGCTACACCTTC.

At least ten counts were recorded for this clonotype. The chain has TRBV29-1 and TRBJ1-3; D gene unclear. The CDR3 has 13 residues. In germline, CDR1 is SQVTM, CDR2 ANQGSEA. Trimming removed 7 bases at V and 9 bases at J, with 19 bases between. CDR3 sequence reads: CSAGPNSGGTIYF. The CDR3 bases are TGCAGCGCAGGACCAAACTCTGGAGGCACCATATATTTT.

This clonotype showed up many times. The genes are TRBV3-1 and TRBJ1-2; D not certain. Germline CDR1 is LGHDT and CDR2 is YNNKEL (reference sequence). V was cut by 0 bases and J by 4 bases, with 12 bases left in between. CDR3 length: 15 amino acids. The CDR3, as DNA: TGTGCCAGCAGCCAAGATGGGGTCGTTAGCTATGGCTACACCTTC. Its protein is CASSQDGVVSYGYTF.

V is TRBV4-1 and J is TRBJ2-1, with TRBD1 as a possible D gene (5 bases). CDR1 and CDR2 from the germline V gene are MGHRA and YSYEKL. The CDR3 extends over 16 amino acids. V gave up 4 bases and J gave up 6 bases, with 19 bases separating them. Here the CDR3 reads CASSPMAGRDVNEQFF. The CDR3 DNA reads TGCGCCAGCAGCCCGATGGCTGGCAGGGATGTCAATGAGCAGTTCTTC.

This clonotype came up many times. DNA of the CDR3: TGCAGTGCTAGAGGGGGCCGACCCGGCAATCAGCCCCAGCATTTT. This gives the protein CSARGGRPGNQPQHF. The genes are TRBV20-1 and TRBJ1-5, with D perhaps TRBD1 (5 bases). V gave up 1 base and J gave up 2 bases, with 12 bases separating them. The germline V gene encodes CDR1 DFQATT and CDR2 SNEGSKA (reference sequence). CDR3 length: 15 amino acids.

There are a few counts of this clonotype. The rearrangement uses TRBV24-1 and TRBJ2-3; D possibly corresponds to TRBD2 (6 bases). V lost 2 bases, J lost 0 bases, and 11 bases lay in between. Germline CDR1 and CDR2: KGHDR and SFDVKD. The CDR3 sequence is 16 residues long. CDR3 sequence: CATSDWSSGSTDTQYF. In nucleotides, the CDR3 is TGTGCCACCAGTGATTGGAGTAGCGGCAGCACAGATACGCAGTATTTT.

This chain connects TRBV7-9 to TRBJ2-7; 11 bases line up with TRBD2. The germline CDR1 and CDR2 sequences are SEHNR and FQNEAQ (reference sequence). This CDR3 is 14 amino acids long. V shed 3 bases, J shed 3 bases, and the junction held 1 base outside the gene matches. The CDR3 DNA sequence: TGTGCCAGCAGCTTTAGCGGGAGGGACTACGAGCAGTACTTC. Translating it yields CASSFSGRDYEQYF.

The rearrangement joins TRBV20-1 to TRBJ2-5, with 12 bases aligning to TRBD2. Germline CDR1 and CDR2: DFQATT and SNEGSKA (reference sequence). CDR3 size: 16 residues. J gave up 3 bases and V 6 bases, and 11 bases lay outside the gene matches. CDR3 protein: CSASQGASGREETQYF. CDR3 bases: TGCAGTGCCTCTCAAGGGGCTAGCGGGAGGGAAGAGACCCAGTACTTC.

The chain employs TRBV19 and TRBJ2-7; the match to TRBD2 covers 10 bases. The V gene end was trimmed by 5 bases and the J gene end by 5 bases; junction bases not matched to a gene: 9. CDR3 length: 15 residues. The germline V gene has CDR1 LNHDA and CDR2 SQIVND (reference sequence). The CDR3 region is CASSGLAGASHEQYF. For the CDR3, the DNA is TGTGCCAGTAGTGGCCTAGCGGGAGCAAGCCACGAGCAGTACTTC.

The DNA for the CDR3 is TGCAGTGCTAAACAGGACAGGGACACCGGGGAGCTGTTTTTT. As protein: CSAKQDRDTGELFF. V usage is TRBV20-1 and J usage is TRBJ2-2, with 8 positions matching TRBD1. J was trimmed by 3 bases and V by 4 bases; bases with no gene match: 4. Germline CDR1 and CDR2: DFQATT and SNEGSKA (reference sequence). The CDR3 extends over 14 amino acids.

The rearrangement links TRBV4-1 to TRBJ1-5; D unclear. V lost 0 bases, J lost 4 bases, and 13 bases lay in between. Per germline, CDR1 MGHRA and CDR2 YSYEKL. CDR3 length: 16 residues. The CDR3 sequence: CASSQEGGRSNQPQHF. The CDR3 coding sequence is TGCGCCAGCAGCCAAGAAGGCGGACGGAGTAATCAGCCCCAGCATTTT.

The chain uses TRBV5-1 and TRBJ2-3; tentative D call: TRBD2 (6 bases). Germline CDR1 SGHRS, CDR2 YFSETQ. The V end lost 1 base, the J end lost 5 bases, and 17 bases lay between the germline ends. CDR3 length: 16 residues. The CDR3 DNA is TGCGCCAGCAGCTTGTATATGGAGGGCCGAGGAGATACGCAGTATTTT. It yields the protein CASSLYMEGRGDTQYF. The variable domain in full, completed from reference TRBV5-1 and TRBJ2-3, reads KAGVTQTPRYLIKTRGQQVTLSCSPISGHRSVSWYQQTPGQGLQFLFEYFSETQRNKGNFPGRFSGRQFSNSRSEMNVSTLELGDSALYLCASSLYMEGRGDTQYFGPGTRLTVL.

This clonotype was picked up many times. This chain joins TRBV10-3 and TRBJ2-7, with 9 bases lining up with TRBD1. Germline values: CDR1 ENHRY, CDR2 SYGVKD. The CDR3 length is 13 residues. The CDR3 is CAISEPWTGEANV. The CDR3 region has the DNA TGTGCCATCAGTGAGCCCTGGACAGGGGAAGCGAACGTC.

This clonotype was counted only a few times. This chain joins TRBV5-1 and TRBJ2-5, with TRBD2 identical over 9 bases. J lost 3 bases, V lost 3 bases, and 12 bases had no gene match. The CDR3 is made up of 17 amino acids. Per the germline V gene, CDR1 is SGHRS and CDR2 is YFSETQ. The CDR3 nucleotides are TGCGCCAGCAGCTGGGGGAGTAGCGGGAGTTCGGAAGAGACCCAGTACTTC. It translates to CASSWGSSGSSEETQYF.

The chain employs TRBV5-1 and TRBJ2-3; a possible D gene is TRBD2 (5 bases). CDR3 length: 19 residues. Trimming shortened V by 4 bases and J by 6 bases, and 30 bases separated the two germline ends. In germline, CDR1 is SGHRS, CDR2 YFSETQ. The CDR3 reads CASSPMGAMYIRSVDTQYF. The CDR3 DNA sequence: TGCGCCAGCAGCCCTATGGGAGCGATGTATATCAGGAGCGTGGATACGCAGTATTTT.

In its sample, this clonotype was seen many times. The chain joins TRBV20-1 to TRBJ1-5; D not resolved. Germline assignment: CDR1 DFQATT and CDR2 SNEGSKA (reference sequence). V dropped 0 bases and J dropped 4 bases, with 16 bases sitting between them. The CDR3 contains 16 residues. CDR3 bases: TGCAGTGCTAGAGACGGAAATTACGTTGGGAATCAGCCCCAGCATTTT. Protein sequence: CSARDGNYVGNQPQHF.

In this sample, this clonotype turned up many times. The chain has TRBV12-3 or TRBV12-4 and TRBJ1-1, with D maybe TRBD1 (6 bases). V dropped 7 bases and J dropped 2 bases, with 14 bases sitting between them. The CDR3 totals 14 residues. The CDR3 sequence: CASTVDRSNTEAFF. For the CDR3, the DNA is TGTGCCAGCACCGTCGACAGGTCCAACACTGAAGCTTTCTTT.

This clonotype was detected many times. J is TRBJ2-3 and V is TRBV20-1, with 9 bases that match TRBD2. The CDR3 sequence is 17 residues long. With V trimmed by 0 bases and J by 2 bases, 9 bases remained unmatched. Looked up from germline, CDR1 is DFQATT and CDR2 is SNEGSKA (reference sequence). The CDR3 region has the DNA TGCAGTGCTAGAGAAGTACGTCTAGCGGGGATCACAGATACGCAGTATTTT. It is translated as CSAREVRLAGITDTQYF.